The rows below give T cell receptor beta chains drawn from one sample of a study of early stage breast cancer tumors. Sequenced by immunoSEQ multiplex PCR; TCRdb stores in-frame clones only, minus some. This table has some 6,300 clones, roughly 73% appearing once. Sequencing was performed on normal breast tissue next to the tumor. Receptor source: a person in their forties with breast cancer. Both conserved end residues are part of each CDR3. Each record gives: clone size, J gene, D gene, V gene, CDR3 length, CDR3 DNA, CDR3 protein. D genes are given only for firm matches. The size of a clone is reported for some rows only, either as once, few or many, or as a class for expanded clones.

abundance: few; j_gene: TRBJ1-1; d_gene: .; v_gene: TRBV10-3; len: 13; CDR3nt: TGTGCCATCAGACTTCAGGGGAACACTGAAGCTTTCTTT; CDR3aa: CAIRLQGNTEAFF
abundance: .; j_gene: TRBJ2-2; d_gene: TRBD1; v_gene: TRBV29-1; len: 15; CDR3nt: TGCAGCGTGGCAGCCCGGGACAGGGGGACGGGGGAGCTGTTTTTT; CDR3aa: CSVAARDRGTGELFF
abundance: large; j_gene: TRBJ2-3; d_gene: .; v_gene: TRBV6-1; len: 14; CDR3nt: TGTGCCAGCAGTGAAGGTCCCTCCGCAGATACGCAGTATTTT; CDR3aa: CASSEGPSADTQYF
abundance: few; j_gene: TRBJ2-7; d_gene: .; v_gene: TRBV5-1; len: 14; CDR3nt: TGCGCCAGCAGCTTACGTGGCGCCACCTACGAGCAGTACTTC; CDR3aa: CASSLRGATYEQYF
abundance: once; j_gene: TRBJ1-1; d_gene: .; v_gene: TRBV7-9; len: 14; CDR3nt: TGTGCCAGCAGCTTACTCAGGGTAGGGACTGAAGCTTTCTTT; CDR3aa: CASSLLRVGTEAFF
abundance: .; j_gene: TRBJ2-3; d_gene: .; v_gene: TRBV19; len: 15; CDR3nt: TGTGCCAGTAGTATCGGGACACTTTACACAGATACGCAGTATTTT; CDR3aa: CASSIGTLYTDTQYF
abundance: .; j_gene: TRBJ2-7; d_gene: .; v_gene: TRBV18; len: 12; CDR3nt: TGTGCCAGCTCACCGGACACCTACGAGCAGTACTTC; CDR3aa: CASSPDTYEQYF
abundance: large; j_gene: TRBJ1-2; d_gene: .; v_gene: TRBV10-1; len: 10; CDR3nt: TGCGCCGGATCGGGCAGAAGCTACACCTTC; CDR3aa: CAGSGRSYTF
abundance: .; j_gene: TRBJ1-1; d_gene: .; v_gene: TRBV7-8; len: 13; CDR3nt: TGTGCCAGCAGCTTAGTCTTAGGGACTGAAGCTTTCTTT; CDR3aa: CASSLVLGTEAFF
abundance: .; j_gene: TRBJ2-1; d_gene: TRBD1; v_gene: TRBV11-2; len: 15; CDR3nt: TGTGCCAGCAGCCGAGACAGGGGGCCCTACAATGAGCAGTTCTTC; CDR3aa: CASSRDRGPYNEQFF
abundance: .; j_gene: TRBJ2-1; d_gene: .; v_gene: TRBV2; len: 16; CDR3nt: TGTGCCAGTAGCCTAGATCTTAGCGGATCGGGCAATGAGCAGTTCTTC; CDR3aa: CASSLDLSGSGNEQFF
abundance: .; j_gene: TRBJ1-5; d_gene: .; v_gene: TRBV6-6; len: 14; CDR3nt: TGTGCCAGCAGCCCCTTGGGGACCATACGGCCCCAGCATTTT; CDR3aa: CASSPLGTIRPQHF
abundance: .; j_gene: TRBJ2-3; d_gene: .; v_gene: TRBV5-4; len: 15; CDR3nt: TGTGCCAGCAGCCCGGACGGAGATAGCACAGATACGCAGTATTTT; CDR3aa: CASSPDGDSTDTQYF
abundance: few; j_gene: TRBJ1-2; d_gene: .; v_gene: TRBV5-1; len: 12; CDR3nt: TGCGCCAGCAGCTCCCGTCAGGGGGGCTACACCTTC; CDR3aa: CASSSRQGGYTF
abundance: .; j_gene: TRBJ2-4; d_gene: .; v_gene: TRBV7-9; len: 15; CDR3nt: TGTGCCAGCAGCCTAGGGGGGATCCAGATCGACATTCAGTACTTC; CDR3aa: CASSLGGIQIDIQYF